This passage covers 6 T cell receptor beta chains from one sample sequenced in a study of T cells after yellow fever vaccination. In TCRdb, the 5' RACE reads were re-called with MiXCR into one record per CDR3 protein. The table lists over 300,000 distinct CDR3 sequences, roughly 4% of them singletons. Here the sequenced sample was PBMCs, taken on the day of the yellow fever booster vaccination. The receptors derive from a man aged 18-30 years who received the YFV17D yellow fever vaccine.

This clonotype has at least ten counts. The gene calls are TRBV18 and TRBJ2-7; D call uncertain. This CDR3 contains 15 residues. The ends were cut back, 1 base at V and 0 bases at J, with 10 bases in the middle. CDR1 KGHSH and CDR2 LQKENI come from the germline V gene. CDR3 region: CASSPHPSASYEQYF. CDR3 DNA: TGTGCCAGCTCACCACATCCCTCGGCCTCCTACGAGCAGTACTTC.

In this sample, this clonotype turned up many times. The chain uses TRBV20-1 and TRBJ2-7, with 8 bases that match TRBD2. The CDR3 is 15 amino acids. After removal of 1 base from V and 4 bases from J, the junction contained 9 bases not matched to a gene. Germline V gene sequence: CDR1 DFQATT, CDR2 SNEGSKA (reference sequence). CDR3 sequence: CSARASGGILYEQYV. The CDR3 DNA follows: TGCAGTGCTAGAGCCAGCGGGGGCATCTTATACGAGCAGTACGTC.

This clonotype turned up a few times. Written as DNA, the CDR3 is TGCGCCAGCAGCCAAAGGGTAGCGGGGGGTACCTACGAGCAGTACTTC. Translating gives CASSQRVAGGTYEQYF. This chain links TRBV4-1 with TRBJ2-7; 10 bases are a match to TRBD2. Germline V CDR1 and CDR2: MGHRA, YSYEKL. This CDR3 spans 16 amino acids. V gave up 2 bases and J gave up 2 bases; unmatched junction bases: 6.

This clonotype was picked up a small number of times. The chain recombines TRBV28 with TRBJ1-1; 7 bases fit TRBD1. Germline trimming cut 6 bases from V and 6 bases from J; bases unmatched to any gene: 7. The CDR3 runs 13 residues. The germline V gene encodes CDR1 MDHEN and CDR2 SYDVKM. The CDR3 loop reads CASRGTAVPEAFF. The CDR3 nucleotides are TGTGCCAGCAGAGGGACAGCGGTTCCTGAAGCTTTCTTT. Complete variable domain (other parts from reference TRBV28 and TRBJ1-1): DVKVTQSSRYLVKRTGEKVFLECVQDMDHENMFWYRQDPGLGLRLIYFSYDVKMKEKGDIPEGYSVSREKKERFSLILESASTNQTSMYLCASRGTAVPEAFFGQGTRLTVV.

The rearrangement uses TRBV5-4 and TRBJ2-5; D possibly matches TRBD1 or TRBD2 (6 bases each). The CDR3 loop spans 15 amino acids. Germline CDR1 is SGHNT and CDR2 is YYREEE (reference sequence). V was cut by 1 base and J by 2 bases, with 12 bases left in between. CDR3: CASSLPIGGQETQYF. The CDR3 DNA reads TGTGCCAGCAGCTTGCCGATAGGGGGGCAAGAGACCCAGTACTTC.

This rearrangement joins TRBV20-1 to TRBJ1-5; D is perhaps TRBD1 (5 bases). Trimming removed 1 base at V and 5 bases at J, with 12 bases between. The CDR3 covers 14 residues. Germline V gives CDR1 DFQATT, CDR2 SNEGSKA (reference sequence). The CDR3 DNA is TGCAGTGCTAGAGTTGGGACGACGCATCAGCCCCAGCATTTT. Its translation: CSARVGTTHQPQHF.